The T cell receptor beta chain described here comes from a study of PD-1 blockade in mismatch repair-deficient tumors. Study details: Patients had approximately 11 mismatch repair-deficient cancer types, all previously treated and progressing.

Study-wide points: Rapid post-treatment expansion, then contraction, generally preceding radiologic response, marked tumor-resident clones.

The data were produced by immunoSEQ multiplex PCR, yet TCRdb's version contains in-frame clones alone and is incomplete. This table has some 110,000 clones, around three quarters appearing once. Mismatch repair deficiency was confirmed in all patients, by PCR or immunohistochemistry. Three pembrolizumab responders had their TCRs sequenced. Turning to this clone: The target antigen is unknown.

This CDR3 is built from 13 residues. V shed 4 bases and J shed 2 bases, with 5 bases lying between them. CDR1 and CDR2 (germline): SGHAT, FQDESV (reference sequence). The TCR originated in an adult with mismatch repair-deficient cancer. Sample: peripheral blood, taken roughly 13 months after starting pembrolizumab. The rearrangement uses TRBV11-1 and TRBJ2-2, with D unresolved. CDR3 bases: TGTGCCAGCAGCTCCCTTAACACCGGGGAGCTGTTTTTT. Its protein product is CASSSLNTGELFF.